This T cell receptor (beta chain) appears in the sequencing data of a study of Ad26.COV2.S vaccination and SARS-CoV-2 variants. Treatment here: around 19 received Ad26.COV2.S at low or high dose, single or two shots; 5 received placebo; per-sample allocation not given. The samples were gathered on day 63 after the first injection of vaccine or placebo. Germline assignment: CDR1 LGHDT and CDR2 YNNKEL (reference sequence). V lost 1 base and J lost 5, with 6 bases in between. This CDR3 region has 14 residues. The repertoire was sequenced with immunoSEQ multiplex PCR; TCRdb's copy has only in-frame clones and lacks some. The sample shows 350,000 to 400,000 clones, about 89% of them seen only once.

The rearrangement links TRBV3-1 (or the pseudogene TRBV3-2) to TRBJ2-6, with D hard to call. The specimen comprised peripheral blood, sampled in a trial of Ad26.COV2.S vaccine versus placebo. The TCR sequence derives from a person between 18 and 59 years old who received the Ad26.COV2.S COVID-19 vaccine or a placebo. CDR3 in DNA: TGTGCCAGCAGCCAAGTGCCCAGGGCCAACGTCCTGACTTTC. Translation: CASSQVPRANVLTF.